This T cell receptor (beta chain) appears in the sequencing data of a study of control samples from healthy donors and cancer patients. Method: immunoSEQ multiplex PCR; TCRdb's copy keeps in-frame clones and lacks some. The repertoire has under 450,000 clones, around 90% of them found once; the top ten carry 5% to 7%. CDR1 and CDR2 (germline): MNHEY, SVGEGT. The CDR3 loop spans 13 amino acids. V gave up 6 bases and J gave up 2 bases, with 11 bases separating them. The chain links TRBV6-2 or TRBV6-3 to TRBJ2-7, with D uncertain. This clonotype originated in a man aged 40-49 years with head and neck cancer. The specimen sequenced was PBMCs. Here the CDR3 reads CASSPDDAYEQYF. The CDR3 nucleotides read TGTGCCAGCAGCCCGGACGACGCCTACGAGCAGTACTTC.